This TCR beta chain comes out of a study of blood T cell repertoires in COVID-19. The CDR3 has 14 amino acids. Germline loops: CDR1 SGHRS, CDR2 YFSETQ. Trimming cost V 4 bases and J 7 bases, with 15 bases left between them. Generated by immunoSEQ multiplex PCR, the TCRdb table keeps only in-frame clones and is missing some. Altogether fewer than 350,000 clones are present, just under 90% being singletons, with the ten largest covering 4.1%. Material for sequencing was PBMCs or T cells enriched from blood (not recorded which). The rearrangement joins TRBV5-1 to TRBJ1-5; tentative D call: TRBD1 (5 bases). The TCR was taken from a woman under 40 with acute COVID-19. CDR3 loop: CASSASGKEQPQHF. CDR3 in DNA: TGCGCCAGCAGCGCGTCAGGGAAGGAACAGCCCCAGCATTTT. The whole variable domain, filled in from reference TRBV5-1 and TRBJ1-5, reads KAGVTQTPRYLIKTRGQQVTLSCSPISGHRSVSWYQQTPGQGLQFLFEYFSETQRNKGNFPGRFSGRQFSNSRSEMNVSTLELGDSALYLCASSASGKEQPQHFGDGTRLSIL.